Presented here are 22 T cell receptor beta chains from one specimen sequenced in a study of blood T cell repertoires in COVID-19. The repertoire was sequenced with immunoSEQ multiplex PCR; TCRdb's copy has only in-frame clones and lacks some. This sample has 130,000 or so clones; 84% occur once, and the top ten carry approximately 3.5%. Sequenced material: PBMCs or T cells enriched from blood (not recorded which). These receptors originate from a woman between 25 and 40 years old who had recovered from COVID-19.

This chain uses TRBV4-1 with TRBJ2-7, with 11 nucleotides matching TRBD1. Germline CDR1 reads MGHRA; CDR2 reads YSYEKL. The CDR3 totals 15 residues. V lost 6 bases and J lost 3; bases outside the gene matches: 7. The CDR3 DNA reads TGCGCCAGCAGGCTACTGGACAGGGGGCTCTACGAGCAGTACTTC. Protein: CASRLLDRGLYEQYF.

The V call is TRBV19, the J call TRBJ2-2, with 7 bases lining up with TRBD1. Per the germline V gene, CDR1 is LNHDA and CDR2 is SQIVND (reference sequence). The CDR3 spans 13 residues. The V gene end was trimmed by 8 bases and the J gene end by 6 bases; junction bases not matched to a gene: 6. Written as DNA, the CDR3 is TGTGCCAGTGGAAACAGGGGCTCCGGGGAGCTGTTTTTT. Protein sequence: CASGNRGSGELFF.

The chain combines TRBV2 with TRBJ1-6, with D hard to call. This CDR3 has 14 amino acids. V lost 4 bases and J 7 bases, leaving 11 bases between the germline ends. CDR1 is SNHLY, CDR2 FYNNEI, per germline. CDR3 region: CASSGGRGNSPLHF. The CDR3 DNA reads as TGTGCCAGCAGTGGAGGACGGGGAAATTCACCCCTCCACTTT.

This clone came up once. V gene TRBV7-9 combines with J gene TRBJ2-5, with TRBD2 identical over 7 bases. Germline assignment: CDR1 SEHNR and CDR2 FQNEAQ (reference sequence). The CDR3 has 16 amino acids. V was pared by 5 bases and J by 2 bases, with 11 bases of the junction left unmatched. Written as DNA, the CDR3 is TGTGCCAGCAGCCCATACGGGGAGGGTAGGCAAGAGACCCAGTACTTC. The encoded protein is CASSPYGEGRQETQYF.

V and J are TRBV12-3 or TRBV12-4 and TRBJ2-1; D gene uncertain. The length of the CDR3 is 13 residues. V was clipped by 5 bases and J by 3 bases, with 8 bases between them. The CDR3 nucleotides are TGTGCCAGCAGTCCCTCGGTCTACAATGAGCAGTTCTTC. Its protein product is CASSPSVYNEQFF.

CDR3 bases: TGTGCCAGCAGTTTTTGGGGGCTTGAAGCTTTCTTT. Protein sequence: CASSFWGLEAFF. This sequence joins TRBV27 and TRBJ1-1; D might be TRBD1 (6 bases). Per germline, CDR1 MNHEY and CDR2 SMNVEV (reference sequence). Trimming left V 3 bases short and J 7 bases short, with 9 bases between. This CDR3 spans 12 amino acids.

V usage is TRBV7-9 and J usage is TRBJ1-2, with D uncertain. The germline V gene encodes CDR1 SEHNR and CDR2 FQNEAQ (reference sequence). The CDR3 contains 13 residues. V lost 6 bases, J lost 0 bases, and 8 bases lay in between. CDR3 bases: TGTGCCAGCAGATCTCCAGCTAACTATGGCTACACCTTC. This encodes CASRSPANYGYTF.

Concerning this clone itself: The junction departs from the called germline gene at one end, perhaps through a read error. The chain couples TRBV28 to TRBJ1-2; 10 positions match TRBD1. The CDR3 length is 11 residues. Germline loops: CDR1 MDHEN, CDR2 SYDVKM. The CDR3: CASSSDRGPHF. As DNA, the CDR3 is TGTGCCAGCAGTTCTGACAGGGGGCCGCACTTC.

The rearrangement joins TRBV28 to TRBJ1-2, with a possible D match to TRBD1 (6 bases). The CDR3 totals 13 residues. Germline CDR1 and CDR2: MDHEN and SYDVKM. V was pared by 7 bases and J by 6 bases, with 15 bases between. The DNA for the CDR3 is TGTGCCAGCAAGATGCCAGGGGTGAATGGCTACACCTTC. Translated, it gives CASKMPGVNGYTF.

The V and J genes are TRBV5-1 and TRBJ2-3; 7 bases fit TRBD2. The CDR3 covers 17 residues. Germline assignment: CDR1 SGHRS and CDR2 YFSETQ. V was pared by 0 bases and J by 4 bases, with 11 bases of the junction left unmatched. CDR3 sequence reads: CASSLESSGEVADTQYF. CDR3 DNA sequence: TGCGCCAGCAGCTTGGAGTCTAGCGGAGAGGTGGCAGATACGCAGTATTTT.

V is TRBV27 and J is TRBJ2-6; D remains ambiguous. This CDR3 has 14 residues. Germline V CDR1 and CDR2: MNHEY, SMNVEV (reference sequence). V was cut by 5 bases and J by 2 bases, with 7 bases left in between. CDR3 coding DNA: TGTGCCAGCAGTCCCCTTGCTGGGGCCAACGTCCTGACTTTC. Protein sequence: CASSPLAGANVLTF.

The rearrangement joins TRBV4-2 to TRBJ1-6, with unresolved D. Germline V gives CDR1 LGHNA, CDR2 YNFKEQ. V lost 1 base, J lost 0 bases, and 10 bases lay in between. The CDR3 consists of 17 residues. The CDR3 coding sequence is TGTGCCAGCAGCCAAGCGGCAGGCAGCTCCTATAATTCACCCCTCCACTTT. The encoded protein is CASSQAAGSSYNSPLHF.

This clone has more than one count but fewer than ten. V is TRBV29-1 and J is TRBJ1-2; no firm D call. The CDR3 loop spans 12 amino acids. The germline V gene has CDR1 SQVTM and CDR2 ANQGSEA. V shed 2 bases and J shed 0 bases, with 4 bases lying between them. The CDR3 bases are TGCAGCGTTGAATCCACTAACTATGGCTACACCTTC. It encodes CSVESTNYGYTF.

This chain joins TRBV19 and TRBJ2-2, with D perhaps TRBD1 (6 bases). The CDR3 spans 16 residues. V shed 3 bases and J shed 1 base, with 12 bases lying between them. CDR1 LNHDA and CDR2 SQIVND come from the germline V gene (reference sequence). The CDR3 region is CASSIKGRGNTGELFF. CDR3 coding DNA: TGTGCCAGTAGTATTAAGGGCAGGGGGAACACCGGGGAGCTGTTTTTT.

V gene TRBV7-9 combines with J gene TRBJ2-7; D call uncertain. Trimming cost V 1 base and J 0 bases, with 7 bases left between them. Germline V gene data show CDR1 as SEHNR and CDR2 as FQNEAQ (reference sequence). The CDR3 is 14 residues long. CDR3 DNA: TGTGCCAGCAGCTTAGACGGCGGCTCCTACGAGCAGTACTTC. This encodes CASSLDGGSYEQYF.

This clone came up a few times. The rearrangement joins TRBV28 to TRBJ1-1, with D unresolved. Trimming removed 6 bases at V and 1 base at J, with 15 bases between. The CDR3 consists of 15 residues. Germline V CDR1 and CDR2: MDHEN, SYDVKM. CDR3 residues: CASSRTLSGNTEAFF. DNA of the CDR3: TGTGCCAGCAGCCGAACCCTTTCAGGGAACACTGAAGCTTTCTTT.

Remarks on this clone: The identical CDR3 is also encoded by other nucleotide sequences in the sample. The CDR3 DNA sequence: TGTGCCAGCAGTTTAGCTAGCGGGGGGTCCTACGAGCAGTACTTC. As protein: CASSLASGGSYEQYF. The chain is built from TRBV28 and TRBJ2-7, with 11 bases identical to TRBD2. This CDR3 region has 15 residues. Trimming took 2 bases from V and 1 from J; bases not matched to a gene: 1. Germline CDR1 reads MDHEN; CDR2 reads SYDVKM.

The rearrangement joins TRBV6-5 to TRBJ1-1, with D tentatively TRBD1 (5 bases). Trimming cost V 7 bases and J 2 bases, with 14 bases left between them. CDR1 is MNHEY, CDR2 SVGAGI, per germline. The CDR3 contains 14 residues. The CDR3 loop reads CASISDRINTEAFF. The CDR3 DNA sequence: TGTGCCAGCATCTCCGACAGAATTAACACTGAAGCTTTCTTT.

The rearrangement joins TRBV19 to TRBJ1-2; D gene ambiguous. The germline V and J ends were trimmed by 7 bases and 4 bases, with 16 bases remaining between them. In germline, CDR1 is LNHDA, CDR2 SQIVND (reference sequence). The CDR3 runs 14 residues. The CDR3 sequence: CASNEGMIFYGYTF. The CDR3 coding sequence is TGTGCCAGTAACGAGGGTATGATCTTCTATGGCTACACCTTC.

The chain joins TRBV6-4 to TRBJ1-1; D possibly corresponds to TRBD1 (6 bases). V was pared by 6 bases and J by 1 base, with 12 bases between. Per germline, CDR1 MRHNA and CDR2 SNTAGT. The CDR3 loop spans 14 amino acids. Here the CDR3 DNA reads TGTGCCAGCAGGATCGGACAGCCGAACACTGAAGCTTTCTTT. Its protein is CASRIGQPNTEAFF.

A few counts support this clone. This sequence joins TRBV10-3 and TRBJ1-6; 8 positions match TRBD1. The CDR3 is made up of 15 amino acids. J lost 7 bases, V lost 6 bases, and 8 bases had no gene match. Germline V gene lookup returns CDR1 ENHRY and CDR2 SYGVKD. The CDR3 sequence is CAISDQGTGNSPLHF. CDR3 nucleotides: TGTGCCATCAGCGACCAAGGGACAGGCAATTCACCCCTCCACTTT.

The chain combines TRBV6-5 with TRBJ1-2; 12 bases are a match to TRBD1. There are 13 residues in the CDR3. The germline gives CDR1 MNHEY, CDR2 SVGAGI. V was clipped by 10 bases and J by 8 bases; unmatched bases: 8. The CDR3 DNA follows: TGTGCCATCCGCCCGGGACAGGGGGCCGGCTACACCTTC. It translates to CAIRPGQGAGYTF.